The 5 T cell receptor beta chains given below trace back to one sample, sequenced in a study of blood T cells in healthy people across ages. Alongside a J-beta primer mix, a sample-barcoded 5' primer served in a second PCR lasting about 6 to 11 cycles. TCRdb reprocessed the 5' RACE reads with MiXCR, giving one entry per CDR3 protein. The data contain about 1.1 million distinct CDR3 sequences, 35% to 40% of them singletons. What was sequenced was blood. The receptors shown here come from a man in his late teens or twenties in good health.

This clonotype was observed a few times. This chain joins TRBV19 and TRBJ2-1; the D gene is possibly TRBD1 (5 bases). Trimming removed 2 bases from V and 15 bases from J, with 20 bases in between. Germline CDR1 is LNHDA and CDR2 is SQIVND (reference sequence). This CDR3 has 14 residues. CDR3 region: CASSIRRRVLLRFF. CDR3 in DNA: TGTGCCAGTAGTATACGTCGCAGGGTTCTATTAAGGTTCTTC.

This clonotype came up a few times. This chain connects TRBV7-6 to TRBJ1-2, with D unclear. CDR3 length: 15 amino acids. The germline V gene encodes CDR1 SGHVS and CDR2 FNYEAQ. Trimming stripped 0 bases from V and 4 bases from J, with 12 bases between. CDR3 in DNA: TGTGCCAGCAGCTTAGCAGAAGGGCGACTCTATGGCTACACCTTC. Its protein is CASSLAEGRLYGYTF.

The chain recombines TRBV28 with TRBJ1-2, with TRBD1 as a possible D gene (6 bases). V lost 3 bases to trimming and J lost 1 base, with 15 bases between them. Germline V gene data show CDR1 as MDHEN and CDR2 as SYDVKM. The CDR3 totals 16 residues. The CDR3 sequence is CASSLFDIGGNYGYTF. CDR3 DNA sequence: TGTGCCAGCAGTTTGTTTGATATAGGGGGTAACTATGGCTACACCTTC.

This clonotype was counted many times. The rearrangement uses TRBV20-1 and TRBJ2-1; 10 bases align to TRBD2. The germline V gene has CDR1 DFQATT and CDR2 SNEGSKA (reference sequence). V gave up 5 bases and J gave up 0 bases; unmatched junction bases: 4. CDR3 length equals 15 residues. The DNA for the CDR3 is TGCAGTGCTCTAAGCGGGGGGGGCTCCTACAATGAGCAGTTCTTC. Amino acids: CSALSGGGSYNEQFF.

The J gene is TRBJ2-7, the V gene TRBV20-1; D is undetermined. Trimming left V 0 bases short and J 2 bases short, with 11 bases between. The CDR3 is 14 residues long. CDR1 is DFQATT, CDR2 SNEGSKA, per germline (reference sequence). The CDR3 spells CSARDLRSAYEQYF. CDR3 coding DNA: TGCAGTGCTAGAGATTTGCGGTCGGCCTACGAGCAGTACTTC.